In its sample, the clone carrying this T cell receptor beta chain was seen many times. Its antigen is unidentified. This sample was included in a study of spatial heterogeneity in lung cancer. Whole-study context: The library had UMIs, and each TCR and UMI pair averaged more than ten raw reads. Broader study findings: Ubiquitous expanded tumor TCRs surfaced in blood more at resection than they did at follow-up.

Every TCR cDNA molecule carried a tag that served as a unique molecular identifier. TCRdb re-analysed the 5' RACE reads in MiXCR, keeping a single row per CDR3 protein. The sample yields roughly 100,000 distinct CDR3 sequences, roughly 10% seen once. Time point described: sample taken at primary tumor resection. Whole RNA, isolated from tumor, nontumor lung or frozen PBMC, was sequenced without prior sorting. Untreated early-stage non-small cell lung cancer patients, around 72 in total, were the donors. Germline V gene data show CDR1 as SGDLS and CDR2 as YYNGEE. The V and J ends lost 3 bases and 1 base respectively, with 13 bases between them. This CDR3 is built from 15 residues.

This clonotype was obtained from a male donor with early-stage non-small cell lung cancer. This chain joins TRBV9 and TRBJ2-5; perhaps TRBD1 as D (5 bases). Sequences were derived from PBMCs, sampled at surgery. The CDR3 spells CASSEQGIGQETQYF. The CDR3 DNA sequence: TGTGCCAGCAGCGAGCAGGGAATTGGCCAAGAGACCCAGTACTTC.